The present TCR beta chain was sequenced within a study of shared clonotypes between healthy human individuals (TCRdb year 2020). Context from the whole study: The cohort comprised a couple of women and a few men aged 18 to 49 years. Between about 0.85 and 9.5 billion PBMCs per donor were obtained by leukapheresis. Blood TCR repertoires of five healthy adults were deeply sequenced to estimate repertoire size and the extent of clonotype sharing between individuals. Different laboratories and diverse techniques were used to prepare libraries and sequence TCR repertoires, to increase sequencing depth and limit assay-specific biases. For each donor, CD4 naive and CD4 memory were each run on three plates, CD8 naive on two plates, and CD8 memory on one plate.

What the research found in general, with its limitations: Pairwise subsampling indicated that sequencing depth was expected to affect the degree of clonotype sharing among donors. Sampling was restricted to blood, and TCR repertoires in tissues likely differ from the TCR repertoires found in blood. Across four donors, roughly 5.4% of naive CD4, roughly 3.3% of naive CD8, under 2.5% of memory CD4, and over 0.35% of memory CD8 clonotypes were shared. Rarefaction of sorted-subset datasets indicated incomplete sequencing despite the large sequencing depth. Larger estimated clonotype richness was generally found for naive subsets than for memory subsets. The genetic and exposure-history diversity represented was limited by the small number of donors. Compared with non-shared clonotypes, clonotypes shared by all four sorted-subset donors had higher generation probabilities.

At the junction V is shortened by 1 base and J by 2 bases, with 9 bases in between. CDR1 and CDR2, per the germline V gene, are SGHAT and FQNNGV. The CDR3 goes from the cysteine to the phenylalanine over 14 residues. Only the CDR3 part of the read is kept: 42 bases, read in frame from the first base. Regarding this clone: This receptor's antigen is unknown. Base qualities are missing; no much larger clone stands one base away.

For the CD8 naive samples, CD45RO-negative cells were positively selected for CCR7, yielding a CD45RA+CCR7+ population from which TemRA cells were excluded. The donors were healthy, HIV-negative adults with no recently reported acute infections or vaccinations. Every donor was a Caucasian adult residing in Nashville, Tennessee, USA. Blood was collected by leukapheresis, and PBMCs were isolated by Ficoll-Histopaque density gradient centrifugation and then cryopreserved in liquid nitrogen vapor phase. Analytical flow cytometry was used to check the purity and quantity of every magnetically sorted T cell population. Each sorted fraction had its genomic DNA isolated and then quantified by UV absorbance on a Nanodrop 2000c. Using the deep immunoSEQ assay, TCR CDR3 regions were amplified from genomic DNA by multiplex PCR. Extracted genomic DNA from each cell subset was distributed evenly across all wells of several immunoSEQ 96-well plates, and each plate was treated as a replicate. For sorted subsets, approximately 190 ng of genomic DNA, equivalent to 25,000 to 35,000 T cell genomes, went into each replicate PCR. The purified libraries were quantified using a Qubit 3.0 fluorometer, sized with a Bioanalyzer 2100, and then quantified again using the KAPA Library Quantification kit. Each immunoSEQ 96-well plate was sequenced on its own single-read 150-cycle Illumina NextSeq 550 flow cell. Concerning the study's data processing: Because only junctional sequences without quality scores were contained in the immunoSEQ output, filtering matching that applied to full-length reads could not be performed. To assign V/J genes and CDR3, sequences were annotated against IMGT germline references using PyIR, a Python wrapper for IgBLAST v1.9. Reads with weak V/J assignments (E-value above 1e-6), missing CDR3, stop codons, out-of-frame junctions, or ambiguous translated residues were removed. V3J clonotypes were defined as sequences sharing the same inferred V gene, J gene, and CDR3 amino acid sequence. To compute the percentage overlap between repertoires, the number of shared unique clonotypes was divided by the size of the smaller repertoire. Three approaches were used to assess repertoire richness: RTK rarefaction, the Chao1 estimator, and Recon v2.1 estimates of unobserved clonotypes. For all TCRbeta clonotypes obtained by the gDNA method from four donors, generation probabilities were computed with OLGA. Drawn from immuneACCESS, this table holds only the in-frame rearrangements with V and J called that TCRdb kept. Clones are partly lost; checked studies trace under half to an unresolved V gene and leave the rest unexplained. V, J and clone size are taken as reported in that table, and D and trimming were inferred from the DNA itself. The sample profile shows hundreds of thousands of clones; about 96% of them were found once. The top ten clonotypes cover about 0.11% of the sample.

The V gene is TRBV11-2 and the J gene is TRBJ2-7, with no confidently assigned D gene. The source is a woman in her 30s in good health. The sample taken for sequencing was naive CD8+ T cells sorted from blood. What this sample's cell subset or site label stands for: CD45RA+CCR7+. DNA sequence: TGTGCCAGCAGCTTAGCGGGCAGCACCTACGAGCAGTACTTC. It encodes CASSLAGSTYEQYF.